This T cell receptor (beta chain) stems from a study of control samples from healthy donors and cancer patients. Data came from immunoSEQ multiplex PCR; TCRdb stores just in-frame clones and leaves some out. Found here are under 450,000 clones, 80% to 95% of them singletons; the top ten hold over 5.5%. V was trimmed by 1 base and J by 5 bases, leaving 12 bases between them. The CDR3 loop spans 15 amino acids. Looked up from germline, CDR1 is LNHDA and CDR2 is SQIVND (reference sequence). The clonotype originates from a middle-aged man with head and neck cancer. The chain recombines TRBV19 with TRBJ2-1; no reliable D call. What was sequenced was PBMCs. For the CDR3, the DNA is TGTGCCAGTAGTATAGGTGCTTGGAAGGACAATGAGCAGTTCTTC. Residues: CASSIGAWKDNEQFF.